Listed below are T cell receptor beta chains from one sample, sequenced in a study of cytotoxic CD8 clonotypes in ibrutinib-treated CLL. Measured with immunoSEQ multiplex PCR; TCRdb has only the in-frame clones, and not every one. The table lists fewer than 55,000 clones, 45% to 60% of them singletons. The sample in question was PBMCs, obtained after 24 months of ibrutinib treatment. These receptors were obtained from a human donor with chronic lymphocytic leukemia. Each CDR3 is given with its conserved first and last residue. D genes are given only for firm matches. The size entry is marked missing in some rows and otherwise reads once, few, many or a size class.

clone_size: once; j_call: TRBJ1-3; v_call: TRBV5-6; d_call: TRBD1; cdr3_aa: CASSWTGAGSGNTIYF; cdr3_nt: TGTGCCAGCAGCTGGACAGGGGCTGGATCTGGAAACACCATATATTTT
clone_size: -; j_call: TRBJ1-1; v_call: TRBV6-6; d_call: -; cdr3_aa: CASRRQEANTEAFF; cdr3_nt: TGTGCCAGCAGGAGACAGGAAGCGAACACTGAAGCTTTCTTT
clone_size: -; j_call: TRBJ1-4; v_call: TRBV15; d_call: TRBD1; cdr3_aa: CATSRESTGQGYEKLFF; cdr3_nt: TGTGCCACCAGCAGAGAATCTACGGGACAGGGGTATGAAAAACTGTTTTTT
clone_size: -; j_call: TRBJ1-1; v_call: TRBV7-9; d_call: -; cdr3_aa: CASSPTGTRGTEAFF; cdr3_nt: TGTGCCAGCAGCCCCACAGGGACGAGGGGCACTGAAGCTTTCTTT
clone_size: -; j_call: TRBJ1-5; v_call: TRBV19; d_call: -; cdr3_aa: CASSTDRSGNQPQHF; cdr3_nt: TGTGCCAGTAGTACCGACAGGTCCGGCAATCAGCCCCAGCATTTT
clone_size: -; j_call: TRBJ2-3; v_call: TRBV25-1; d_call: -; cdr3_aa: CASMKQGADTQYF; cdr3_nt: TGTGCCAGCATGAAACAGGGAGCGGATACGCAGTATTTT
clone_size: once; j_call: TRBJ1-2; v_call: TRBV18; d_call: TRBD1; cdr3_aa: CASSPGQGGYGYTF; cdr3_nt: TGTGCCAGCTCACCTGGACAGGGTGGGTATGGCTACACCTTC
clone_size: -; j_call: TRBJ2-7; v_call: TRBV4-2; d_call: -; cdr3_aa: CASRSGYGDEQYF; cdr3_nt: TGTGCTTCAAGGTCGGGGTATGGGGACGAGCAGTACTTC
clone_size: -; j_call: TRBJ2-1; v_call: TRBV11-2; d_call: TRBD2; cdr3_aa: CASSPTSGGALYNEQFF; cdr3_nt: TGTGCCAGCTCCCCCACTAGCGGGGGAGCCCTTTACAATGAGCAGTTCTTC
clone_size: few; j_call: TRBJ1-3; v_call: TRBV4-1; d_call: -; cdr3_aa: CASSQVGPGNTIYF; cdr3_nt: TGCGCCAGCAGCCAAGTCGGGCCCGGAAACACCATATATTTT
clone_size: once; j_call: TRBJ2-2; v_call: TRBV5-1; d_call: TRBD2; cdr3_aa: CASSSGLAGTNTGELFF; cdr3_nt: TGCGCCAGCAGCTCCGGACTAGCGGGGACGAACACCGGGGAGCTGTTTTTT
clone_size: few; j_call: TRBJ1-2; v_call: TRBV29-1; d_call: -; cdr3_aa: CSVAIDYGYTF; cdr3_nt: TGCAGCGTTGCCATCGACTATGGCTACACCTTC
clone_size: few; j_call: TRBJ1-1; v_call: TRBV6-5; d_call: -; cdr3_aa: CASSRSRAVTEAFF; cdr3_nt: TGTGCCAGCAGTCGTTCGCGCGCGGTGACTGAAGCTTTCTTT
clone_size: -; j_call: TRBJ1-1; v_call: TRBV15; d_call: TRBD1; cdr3_aa: CATSRELWDSEAFF; cdr3_nt: TGTGCCACCAGCAGAGAACTTTGGGACAGTGAAGCTTTCTTT
clone_size: -; j_call: TRBJ1-2; v_call: TRBV6-1; d_call: -; cdr3_aa: CASSAISVDYGYTF; cdr3_nt: TGTGCCAGCAGTGCAATCAGTGTTGACTATGGCTACACCTTC
clone_size: -; j_call: TRBJ1-6; v_call: TRBV5-4; d_call: -; cdr3_aa: CASRKGTDPNSPLHF; cdr3_nt: TGTGCCAGCAGAAAGGGGACGGACCCTAATTCACCCCTCCACTTT
clone_size: -; j_call: TRBJ1-2; v_call: TRBV7-8; d_call: -; cdr3_aa: CASSLEGQLSHYGYTF; cdr3_nt: TGTGCCAGCAGCTTAGAGGGGCAACTCAGCCACTATGGCTACACCTTC
clone_size: -; j_call: TRBJ2-1; v_call: TRBV7-7; d_call: TRBD2; cdr3_aa: CASNPLAGGYNEQFF; cdr3_nt: TGTGCCAGCAACCCCCTAGCGGGGGGCTACAATGAGCAGTTCTTC
clone_size: -; j_call: TRBJ2-1; v_call: TRBV5-1; d_call: -; cdr3_aa: CASTIAPGGPYNEQFF; cdr3_nt: TGCGCCAGCACCATCGCCCCCGGGGGGCCCTACAATGAGCAGTTCTTC
clone_size: -; j_call: TRBJ2-7; v_call: TRBV9; d_call: -; cdr3_aa: CASSVASGAPYEQYF; cdr3_nt: TGTGCCAGCAGCGTAGCTTCAGGGGCCCCCTACGAGCAGTACTTC
clone_size: -; j_call: TRBJ1-1; v_call: TRBV5-1; d_call: -; cdr3_aa: CASSRQTALNTEAFF; cdr3_nt: TGCGCCAGCAGCCGCCAGACAGCCTTGAACACTGAAGCTTTCTTT
clone_size: -; j_call: TRBJ1-1; v_call: TRBV10-1; d_call: -; cdr3_aa: CASSDPGHLNTEAFF; cdr3_nt: TGCGCCAGCAGTGACCCTGGACACCTGAACACTGAAGCTTTCTTT
clone_size: -; j_call: TRBJ2-3; v_call: TRBV29-1; d_call: TRBD2; cdr3_aa: CSVAYSGGVTDTQYF; cdr3_nt: TGCAGCGTTGCCTATAGCGGGGGCGTCACAGATACGCAGTATTTT
clone_size: -; j_call: TRBJ2-7; v_call: TRBV5-1; d_call: -; cdr3_aa: CASTPWGAHSYEQYF; cdr3_nt: TGCGCCAGCACCCCTTGGGGGGCCCATTCCTACGAGCAGTACTTC
clone_size: -; j_call: TRBJ2-3; v_call: TRBV4-1; d_call: TRBD2; cdr3_aa: CASSQEAGGPVDTQYF; cdr3_nt: TGCGCCAGCAGCCAAGAAGCGGGGGGGCCGGTAGATACGCAGTATTTT
clone_size: -; j_call: TRBJ1-2; v_call: TRBV4-1; d_call: -; cdr3_aa: CASSQASANTNYGYTF; cdr3_nt: TGCGCCAGCAGCCAAGCTTCAGCAAACACTAACTATGGCTACACCTTC
clone_size: few; j_call: TRBJ1-5; v_call: TRBV28; d_call: -; cdr3_aa: CASRIPSQPQHF; cdr3_nt: TGTGCCAGCAGAATCCCCTCACAGCCCCAGCATTTT
clone_size: few; j_call: TRBJ1-2; v_call: TRBV5-1; d_call: -; cdr3_aa: CASSLAGTPGYTF; cdr3_nt: TGCGCCAGCAGCTTGGCTGGGACCCCAGGCTACACCTTC
clone_size: -; j_call: TRBJ2-6; v_call: TRBV19; d_call: TRBD1; cdr3_aa: CASSTTGATPSGANVLTF; cdr3_nt: TGTGCCAGTAGTACTACAGGGGCCACTCCCTCTGGGGCCAACGTCCTGACTTTC
clone_size: once; j_call: TRBJ2-3; v_call: TRBV29-1; d_call: -; cdr3_aa: CSGSLTVDTQYF; cdr3_nt: TGCAGCGGGTCATTGACTGTAGATACGCAGTATTTT
clone_size: -; j_call: TRBJ2-1; v_call: TRBV7-7; d_call: -; cdr3_aa: CASSSPGRTPDWGPHEQFF; cdr3_nt: TGTGCCAGCAGCTCTCCGGGCCGAACTCCTGACTGGGGTCCGCATGAGCAGTTCTTC
clone_size: -; j_call: TRBJ2-7; v_call: TRBV7-8; d_call: -; cdr3_aa: CASSLSGSSYEQYF; cdr3_nt: TGTGCCAGCAGCTTAAGCGGCAGCTCCTACGAGCAGTACTTC
clone_size: -; j_call: TRBJ1-5; v_call: TRBV28; d_call: -; cdr3_aa: CASSLGGDSNQPQHF; cdr3_nt: TGTGCCAGCAGCCTCGGCGGGGATAGCAATCAGCCCCAGCATTTT
clone_size: -; j_call: TRBJ1-2; v_call: TRBV19; d_call: -; cdr3_aa: CASSIGREGRSYGYTF; cdr3_nt: TGTGCCAGTAGTATAGGGAGAGAGGGACGGAGCTATGGCTACACCTTC
clone_size: -; j_call: TRBJ1-2; v_call: TRBV29-1; d_call: -; cdr3_aa: CSVEYGTYGYTF; cdr3_nt: TGCAGCGTTGAGTACGGAACCTATGGCTACACCTTC
clone_size: -; j_call: TRBJ2-3; v_call: TRBV6-6; d_call: -; cdr3_aa: CASGQNTDTQYF; cdr3_nt: TGTGCCAGCGGCCAAAACACAGATACGCAGTATTTT
clone_size: -; j_call: TRBJ2-7; v_call: TRBV6-5; d_call: -; cdr3_aa: CASRAGSASSYEQYF; cdr3_nt: TGTGCCAGCAGGGCCGGGTCGGCAAGCTCCTACGAGCAGTACTTC
clone_size: -; j_call: TRBJ1-5; v_call: TRBV6-1; d_call: -; cdr3_aa: CASSGRGHQPQHF; cdr3_nt: TGTGCCAGCAGTGGGAGGGGCCATCAGCCCCAGCATTTT
clone_size: -; j_call: TRBJ2-5; v_call: TRBV5-1; d_call: TRBD1; cdr3_aa: CASSQQGTPQETQYF; cdr3_nt: TGCGCCAGCAGCCAACAGGGGACACCCCAAGAGACCCAGTACTTC
clone_size: -; j_call: TRBJ1-1; v_call: TRBV29-1; d_call: -; cdr3_aa: CSVADSPEAFF; cdr3_nt: TGCAGCGTGGCCGACAGCCCCGAAGCTTTCTTT
clone_size: -; j_call: TRBJ2-1; v_call: TRBV6-1; d_call: -; cdr3_aa: CASSEAIGTLDEQFF; cdr3_nt: TGTGCCAGCAGTGAAGCAATAGGGACGTTGGATGAGCAGTTCTTC
clone_size: -; j_call: TRBJ1-2; v_call: TRBV5-6; d_call: -; cdr3_aa: CASSLGGGSTNYGYTF; cdr3_nt: TGTGCCAGCAGCTTGGGTGGAGGGAGTACTAACTATGGCTACACCTTC
clone_size: many; j_call: TRBJ1-5; v_call: TRBV5-5; d_call: -; cdr3_aa: CASSLASTANQPQHF; cdr3_nt: TGTGCCAGCAGCTTGGCCTCAACAGCTAATCAGCCCCAGCATTTT
clone_size: few; j_call: TRBJ1-4; v_call: TRBV6-5; d_call: -; cdr3_aa: CASSFSATNEKLFF; cdr3_nt: TGTGCCAGCAGTTTTAGTGCAACTAATGAAAAACTGTTTTTT
clone_size: -; j_call: TRBJ1-6; v_call: TRBV10-3; d_call: TRBD1; cdr3_aa: CAIGSRDSSMSALHF; cdr3_nt: TGTGCCATCGGCTCCCGGGACAGCTCCATGTCGGCCCTCCACTTT
clone_size: -; j_call: TRBJ1-2; v_call: TRBV5-1; d_call: -; cdr3_aa: CASSSSTGAGNYGYTF; cdr3_nt: TGCGCCAGCAGCTCAAGCACCGGGGCGGGTAACTATGGCTACACCTTC
clone_size: -; j_call: TRBJ2-5; v_call: TRBV7-9; d_call: -; cdr3_aa: CASSLGVAGVLETQYF; cdr3_nt: TGTGCCAGCAGCTTAGGAGTTGCTGGGGTGTTAGAGACCCAGTACTTC
clone_size: -; j_call: TRBJ1-3; v_call: TRBV19; d_call: -; cdr3_aa: CASRPGTGSGNTIYF; cdr3_nt: TGTGCCAGTAGGCCAGGGACCGGCTCTGGAAACACCATATATTTT
clone_size: -; j_call: TRBJ2-1; v_call: TRBV11-3; d_call: TRBD2; cdr3_aa: CASSFSGGGEQFF; cdr3_nt: TGTGCCAGCAGCTTCAGCGGGGGTGGTGAGCAGTTCTTC